Many counts were recorded for the clone carrying this T cell receptor (beta chain). Its cognate antigen is unknown. The V segment lost 3 bases and the J segment 6 bases; nucleotides outside the gene matches: 5. The CDR3 loop spans 15 amino acids. CDR1 LGHNA and CDR2 YSLEER come from the germline V gene. The sample is drawn from a study of molecular identifiers for immune sequencing clone quantification. Study outcomes and limitations: Spiked-in Jurkat TCR RNA corresponding to one cell was reported as detectable against around 1 million naive cells.

A single record per CDR3 protein comes from TCRdb applying MiXCR to the PCR reads. Seen here are about 640,000 distinct CDR3 sequences, less than 20% observed once, and the top ten hold approximately 0.9%. This sequence joins TRBV4-3 and TRBJ2-2; 9 bases are shared with TRBD1. This sequence originates from a human donor in good health. Some libraries in this study had Jurkat cell RNA spiked in. What was sequenced was naive CD8+ T cells from blood, with Jurkat cell RNA spiked in. Specified subset: FACS-sorted CD8+CD4-CCR7+CD45RA+ naive T cells. DNA for the CDR3: TGCGCCAGCAGCCAGGGACAGGGTATCCCCGGGGAGCTGTTTTTT. Encoded protein: CASSQGQGIPGELFF.